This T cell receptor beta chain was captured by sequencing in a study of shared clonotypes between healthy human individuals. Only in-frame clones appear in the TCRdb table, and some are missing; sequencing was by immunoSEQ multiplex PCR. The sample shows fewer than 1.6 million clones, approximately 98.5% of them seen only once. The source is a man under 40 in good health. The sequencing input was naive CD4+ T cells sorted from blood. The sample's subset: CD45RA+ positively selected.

The CDR3: CSVELARQGVRAGAAFF. CDR3 nucleotide sequence: TGCAGCGTTGAATTGGCGCGACAGGGAGTAAGGGCCGGCGCAGCTTTCTTT. J is TRBJ1-1 and V is TRBV29-1, with 7 positions matching TRBD1. Losses at the gene ends were 2 bases for V and 10 bases for J; bases not matched to a gene: 22. Germline CDR1 SQVTM, CDR2 ANQGSEA. The CDR3 extends over 17 amino acids.